This record looks at one T cell receptor (beta chain) sequence and its context. No cognate antigen has been identified for it. One base away there is no much larger clone; base qualities are not given. The immunoSEQ Assay, a bias-controlled multiplex PCR, was used to amplify TCRbeta CDR3 regions from genomic DNA. As for the original processing: The number of nucleated cells in each sample was estimated by amplification of reference gene primers within the assay. To quantify the absolute abundance of each unique TCRbeta CDR3 rearrangement, sequence reads were collapsed and filtered. For each sample, productive Simpson clonality was calculated as the square root of Simpson's diversity index across productive rearrangements. Here the immuneACCESS table is served through TCRdb, limited to in-frame sequences with V and J called. Missing clones are a known gap in these copies; in checked studies unresolved V genes cover under half, and the rest lacks a known reason. V, J and clone size reflect that table, while D and trimming were determined from the DNA. The sample includes more than 150,000 clones, with about 90% observed a single time. Of the sample, more than 2% is held by the ten largest clones.

Participants in the prospective study were aged about 18 to 95 years, lived in about two dozen United States geographic areas, and enrolled through a virtual design. In the prospective study, participants were assigned to cohorts based on the clinical history participants reported in a screening survey and a study questionnaire. ImmuneRACE Cohort 3 recovered participants were defined by two consecutive negative NP/OP PCR tests, healthcare professional clearance, or symptom resolution. Each participant in the prospective study had whole blood, serum and a nasopharyngeal or oropharyngeal swab collected by mobile phlebotomists. Additional blood draws and questionnaires over an approximately 2-month period could optionally be provided by prospective study participants. Before DNA extraction, blood samples from the prospective study were shipped at room temperature or frozen. This sample is part of a study of blood T cell repertoires in COVID-19 (dated by TCRdb to about 2020). In terms of the full investigation: The collaborator samples originated in the United States, Italy and Spain and spanned the acute and convalescent phases of COVID-19. The sample metadata nearly always contained a de-identified subject ID, COVID-19 status, age in years and sex. The material from the prospective study consisted of cDNA or gDNA derived from T cells, B-cell-depleted T cells, or PBMCs. The repertoires were made available in a free public database intended to serve as a resource for research on the immune response to SARS-CoV-2. The dataset comprised deeply sampled blood TCRbeta repertoires from subjects exposed to, actively infected with, or recovered from COVID-19. Where available, HLA class I and class II types were taken from metadata supplied by the sample provider and were not determined by assay-based typing. The samples were drawn from the first 160 participants of the ongoing ImmuneRACE study and from 1,254 subjects provided by 6 global collaborators. What the authors observed across the whole study: The quantity of clinical and demographic metadata differed by source and by participant and was supplied without curation.

V is reduced by 3 bases and J by 4 bases, leaving a spacing of 10 bases between them. The germline V gene (reference sequence) sets CDR1 to DFQATT and CDR2 to SNEGSKA. From the cysteine through the phenylalanine, the CDR3 covers 12 amino acids. Kept here is only the CDR3 DNA, which spans 36 bases and is read in frame from base 1. The sequenced sample consisted of PBMCs or T cells enriched from blood (not recorded which). This TCR was recovered from a woman in her twenties or thirties who had recovered from COVID-19. The chain links TRBV20-1 with TRBJ2-7; TRBD1 is possibly the D segment (6 matching bases). Read as DNA, the sequence is TGCAGTGCTAGTACAGGGTGGTACGAGCAGTACTTC. Its protein product is CSASTGWYEQYF.